The next 12 T cell receptor beta chains were all read from a single sample in a study of OX40 agonist ivuxolimab in advanced cancers. This table comes from immunoSEQ multiplex PCR, and its TCRdb copy is limited to in-frame clones, with some not included. The sample carries around 67,000 clones, more than 70% recorded once. The sequenced sample was CD4+ or CD8+ T cells sorted from blood, obtained in a trial of the OX40 agonist ivuxolimab. These receptors were taken from an adult with an advanced solid tumor such as melanoma, head and neck, liver or kidney cancer.

This clone was counted a few times. This chain uses TRBV19 with TRBJ2-2; 8 bases fit TRBD1. This CDR3 spans 15 amino acids. Germline loops: CDR1 LNHDA, CDR2 SQIVND (reference sequence). Trimming took 10 bases from V and 5 from J; bases not matched to a gene: 12. The CDR3 bases are TGTGCCACTGATTCAGGGGGCGGGTGGACCGGGGAGCTGTTTTTT. This gives the protein CATDSGGGWTGELFF.

The chain couples TRBV5-4 to TRBJ1-2; the D gene is possibly TRBD1 (5 bases). CDR1 and CDR2 (germline): SGHNT, YYREEE (reference sequence). The CDR3 has 14 residues. V lost 2 bases to trimming and J lost 3 bases, with 11 bases between them. The CDR3 DNA reads TGTGCCAGCAGCTTAGTAGGGGCAGACTATGGCTACACCTTC. Its protein product is CASSLVGADYGYTF.

This chain links TRBV5-1 with TRBJ1-2; D is ambiguous. Trimming left V 3 bases short and J 3 bases short, with 9 bases between. The CDR3 runs to 13 residues. CDR1 is SGHRS, CDR2 YFSETQ, per germline. CDR3 amino acids: CASSSDTYYGYTF. The CDR3 bases are TGCGCCAGCAGCTCTGACACGTACTATGGCTACACCTTC.

The chain links TRBV4-2 to TRBJ2-1; the D is unclear. The CDR3 loop spans 16 amino acids. The V and J ends lost 1 base and 0 bases respectively, with 10 bases between them. CDR1 is LGHNA and CDR2 is YNFKEQ in the germline V gene. CDR3 DNA sequence: TGTGCCAGCAGCCAAGGGATGGCGAGCTCCTACAATGAGCAGTTCTTC. Translating it yields CASSQGMASSYNEQFF.

This clone was detected only a few times. The chain joins TRBV7-9 to TRBJ1-1, with D perhaps TRBD1 (6 bases). The CDR3 is made up of 15 amino acids. The germline V gene encodes CDR1 SEHNR and CDR2 FQNEAQ (reference sequence). Trimming shortened V by 5 bases and J by 4 bases, and 17 bases separated the two germline ends. The CDR3 here is CASSRAGEGITEAFF. The DNA for the CDR3 is TGTGCCAGCAGCCGCGCAGGGGAAGGGATCACTGAAGCTTTCTTT.

In DNA form, the CDR3 reads TGTGCCAGCAGCTTAGGGGGCAGTCCAAACTCTGGAAACACCATATATTTT. This sequence encodes CASSLGGSPNSGNTIYF. This sequence joins TRBV7-3 and TRBJ1-3, with a tentative D call TRBD1 (6 bases). V dropped 2 bases and J dropped 0 bases, with 14 bases sitting between them. The CDR3 consists of 17 residues. The V gene's germline CDR1 is SGHTA and CDR2 FQGTGA.

The V gene is TRBV7-9, the J gene TRBJ2-1; D perhaps matches TRBD1 (6 bases). The CDR3 covers 15 residues. Between the trimmed V and J ends, which lost 1 base and 2 bases, there was a span of 9 bases. The germline CDR1 and CDR2 sequences are SEHNR and FQNEAQ (reference sequence). CDR3 loop: CASSLGGRAYNEQFF. The CDR3 bases are TGTGCCAGCAGCTTAGGGGGGCGGGCCTACAATGAGCAGTTCTTC.

This clone was detected only a few times. The chain combines TRBV20-1 with TRBJ2-7, with D perhaps matching TRBD1 (6 bases). V lost 6 bases and J lost 3, with 9 bases in between. This CDR3 is 11 amino acids long. Germline-derived CDR1 and CDR2 are DFQATT and SNEGSKA (reference sequence). This chain's CDR3 is CSATGNYEQYF. CDR3 DNA: TGCAGTGCCACAGGGAACTACGAGCAGTACTTC.

The chain links TRBV21-1 to TRBJ2-2. TRBV21-1 is listed as a pseudogene. The CDR3 spans 14 residues. DNA of the CDR3: TGTGCCAGCATTCAGGAGGGGGAGGACGGGGAGCTGTTTTTT. It yields the protein CASIQEGEDGELFF.

This clone has a single count. The genes are TRBV5-4 and TRBJ2-7; unclear D gene. Deletions cut 0 bases from V and 5 bases from J, with 6 bases between. This CDR3 has 12 amino acids. Germline lookup yields CDR1 SGHNT and CDR2 YYREEE (reference sequence). CDR3 bases: TGTGCCAGCAGCTTGGAGGAACACGAGCAGTACTTC. The encoded protein is CASSLEEHEQYF.

The V and J genes are TRBV5-4 and TRBJ1-2; 9 positions agree with TRBD1. V shed 1 base and J 3 bases; nucleotides not matched to a gene: 4. This CDR3 region has 15 residues. Germline CDR1 and CDR2: SGHNT and YYREEE (reference sequence). The CDR3 spells CASSLQGQGYYGYTF. The CDR3 DNA sequence: TGTGCCAGCAGCTTGCAGGGACAGGGCTACTATGGCTACACCTTC.

This clone has more than one count but fewer than ten. The chain has TRBV19 and TRBJ2-7, with unresolved D. The CDR3 is made up of 12 amino acids. Germline-derived CDR1 and CDR2 are LNHDA and SQIVND (reference sequence). CDR3 protein: CATEASSYEQYF. DNA of the CDR3: TGTGCAACCGAGGCTAGCTCCTACGAGCAGTACTTC.